These 18 T cell receptor beta chains came from one sample sequenced in a study. TCRdb re-called the RT-PCR reads through MiXCR, storing one row per CDR3 protein. Of hundreds of thousands of distinct CDR3 sequences in the sample, approximately 15% were seen once. The sequencing input was memory CD4+ T cells from blood. All receptors come from a female donor in good health, serving as a healthy control.

This clonotype was detected only a few times. A read error may be the cause here, since a much bigger clone is one base away. The genes are TRBV10-3 and TRBJ2-5; a weak D match, TRBD1 (6 bases). The CDR3 extends over 14 amino acids. Germline V gene sequence: CDR1 ENHRY, CDR2 SYGVKD. The CDR3 nucleotides read TGTGCCAGCAGTGAGTCGGCACAGGGTGGGACCCAGTACTTC. Its protein is CASSESAQGGTQYF.

Remarks on this clonotype: A much larger clone is a single base away; this may be a read error. The V and J genes are TRBV15 and TRBJ1-2, with no clear D. V dropped 0 bases and J dropped 0 bases, with 2 bases sitting between them. The germline gives CDR1 LNHNV, CDR2 YYDKDF (reference sequence). CDR3 length equals 13 residues. The CDR3 here is CATSRDPNYGYTF. Written as DNA, the CDR3 is TGTGCCACCAGCAGAGACCCTAACTATGGCTACACCTTC. The full variable domain, rest sourced from reference TRBV15 and TRBJ1-2, is DAMVIQNPRYQVTQFGKPVTLSCSQTLNHNVMYWYQQKSSQAPKLLFHYYDKDFNNEADTPDNFQSRRPNTSFCFLDIRSPGLGDTAMYLCATSRDPNYGYTFGSGTRLTVV.

This clonotype showed up just a few times. CDR3 sequence: CASSRSSDRVTGELFF. The DNA of the CDR3 is TGCGCCAGCAGCCGCAGCAGTGACAGGGTAACCGGGGAGCTGTTTTTT. The chain combines TRBV4-3 with TRBJ2-2; 7 nucleotides align to TRBD1. The CDR3 contains 16 residues. The V gene end was trimmed by 4 bases and the J gene end by 5 bases; junction bases not matched to a gene: 10. Germline V lookup: CDR1 LGHNA, CDR2 YSLEER.

In its sample, this clonotype was seen many times. The chain carries TRBV27 and TRBJ2-5; TRBD1 matches at 8 bases. Germline V gene sequence: CDR1 MNHEY, CDR2 SMNVEV (reference sequence). The trim removed 4 bases at V and 5 bases at J, leaving 6 bases unmatched. The CDR3 totals 14 residues. The CDR3 protein is CASSWSGGKETQYF. The CDR3 DNA reads TGTGCCAGCAGTTGGTCAGGGGGCAAGGAGACCCAGTACTTC.

V gene TRBV19 combines with J gene TRBJ2-7, with 7 bases identical to TRBD2. The CDR3 consists of 15 residues. The germline V gene has CDR1 LNHDA and CDR2 SQIVND (reference sequence). Germline trimming cut 5 bases from V and 6 bases from J; bases unmatched to any gene: 13. Here the CDR3 DNA reads TGTGCCAGTAGTGCCTCTGACTCAGGCGGGGGCGAGCAGTACTTC. It specifies CASSASDSGGGEQYF.

The rearrangement links TRBV27 to TRBJ2-1, with 13 bases aligning to TRBD2. The junction had 8 bases not matched to a gene; V was cut back by 5 bases and J by 10 bases. The CDR3 has 15 residues. From germline, CDR1 is MNHEY and CDR2 SMNVEV (reference sequence). CDR3 region: CASSAGTSGNREQFF. In DNA form, the CDR3 reads TGTGCCAGCAGTGCCGGGACTAGCGGGAACAGGGAGCAGTTCTTC.

This clonotype was observed a handful of times. The chain is built from TRBV6-5 and TRBJ2-1, with 14 nucleotides matching TRBD2. CDR3 length: 17 amino acids. V lost 1 base and J lost 7; bases outside the gene matches: 6. Germline CDR1 reads MNHEY; CDR2 reads SVGAGI. The CDR3 protein is CASSYWGTSGSGNEQFF. In DNA form, the CDR3 reads TGTGCCAGCAGTTACTGGGGGACTAGCGGGAGCGGGAATGAGCAGTTCTTC.

At least ten counts were recorded for this clonotype. This sequence joins TRBV20-1 and TRBJ2-5, with 9 bases aligning to TRBD1. This CDR3 spans 14 amino acids. Germline V gene data show CDR1 as DFQATT and CDR2 as SNEGSKA (reference sequence). V trimming: 0 bases; J trimming: 9 bases; junction bases outside the gene matches: 8. Here the CDR3 reads CSARDRTGASSQYF. The CDR3 DNA is TGCAGTGCTAGAGATAGGACAGGGGCCTCGTCCCAGTACTTC.

In this sample, this clonotype turned up a few times. The chain has TRBV28 and TRBJ2-7, with TRBD2 matching 8 bases. The germline V gene has CDR1 MDHEN and CDR2 SYDVKM. The CDR3 has 16 amino acids. The V segment lost 0 bases and the J segment 6 bases; nucleotides outside the gene matches: 10. The CDR3 DNA reads as TGTGCCAGCAGTTTATGGTCTAGCGGGTTGGATCCCGAGCAGTACTTC. Translated, it gives CASSLWSSGLDPEQYF.

This clonotype was counted a few times. This may be a read error: a much more frequent sequence differs by one nucleotide. The rearrangement links TRBV4-3 to TRBJ1-1; 8 nucleotides match TRBD1. After removal of 3 bases from V and 4 bases from J, the junction contained 4 bases not matched to a gene. The CDR3 is made up of 14 amino acids. Germline values: CDR1 LGHNA, CDR2 YSLEER. In DNA, the CDR3 is TGCGCCAGCAGCCATGGACAGGGTGGCACTGAAGCTTTCTTT. Protein: CASSHGQGGTEAFF.

There are many counts of this clonotype. The chain employs TRBV12-3 or TRBV12-4 and TRBJ2-7; D is uncertain. The CDR3 contains 13 residues. V lost 5 bases and J 3 bases, leaving 11 bases between the germline ends. CDR3 bases: TGTGCCAGCAGTGGCCCTGACAACTACGAGCAGTACTTC. Protein sequence: CASSGPDNYEQYF.

This clonotype was seen only a few times. V and J are TRBV9 and TRBJ1-3, with TRBD1 identical over 7 bases. Germline loops: CDR1 SGDLS, CDR2 YYNGEE. The junction had 5 bases not matched to a gene; V was cut back by 4 bases and J by 1 base. The length of the CDR3 is 15 residues. CDR3 nucleotide sequence: TGTGCCAGCAGCACACAGGGGATATCTGGAAACACCATATATTTT. Translated: CASSTQGISGNTIYF.

In its sample, this clonotype was seen a few times. This rearrangement joins TRBV7-9 to TRBJ2-2; TRBD2 aligns across 12 bases. The CDR3 spans 14 residues. Germline CDR1 is SEHNR and CDR2 is FQNEAQ (reference sequence). The junction had 3 bases not matched to a gene; V was cut back by 9 bases and J by 4 bases. The CDR3 is CASRGLAGTGELFF. The CDR3 nucleotides read TGTGCCAGTCGGGGACTAGCGGGCACCGGGGAGCTGTTTTTT.

The V gene is TRBV7-2, the J gene TRBJ1-6; 10 bases match TRBD1. Per the germline V gene, CDR1 is SGHTA and CDR2 is FQGNSA. This CDR3 has 15 residues. V lost 4 bases, J lost 10 bases, and 7 bases stayed unmatched. CDR3 coding DNA: TGTGCCAGCAGCTGGGGACAGGGGAGAGGATCACCCCTCCACTTT. Protein product: CASSWGQGRGSPLHF. The variable domain in full, completed from reference TRBV7-2 and TRBJ1-6, reads GAGVSQSPSNKVTEKGKDVELRCDPISGHTALYWYRQSLGQGLEFLIYFQGNSAPDKSGLPSDRFSAERTGGSVSTLTIQRTQQEDSAVYLCASSWGQGRGSPLHFGNGTRLTVT.

This clonotype has only a few counts. V and J are TRBV14 and TRBJ2-2, with TRBD2 identical over 7 bases. Losses at the gene ends were 6 bases for V and 2 bases for J; bases not matched to a gene: 9. The CDR3 contains 16 residues. The germline CDR1 and CDR2 sequences are SGHDN and FVKESK. The CDR3 DNA sequence: TGTGCCAGCAGGCCGGCGGGACTACTAAACACCGGGGAGCTGTTTTTT. Encoded protein: CASRPAGLLNTGELFF.

The table lists this clonotype with many counts. The CDR3 region has the DNA TGTGCCAGCAGCTCCAACTCGGGGCCCTACGAGCAGTACTTC. Amino acid sequence: CASSSNSGPYEQYF. The chain carries TRBV7-2 and TRBJ2-7; TRBD1 or TRBD2 may be the D gene (5 bases each). V shed 4 bases and J shed 2 bases, with 12 bases lying between them. This CDR3 is 14 amino acids long. Germline V lookup: CDR1 SGHTA, CDR2 FQGNSA.

This chain joins TRBV5-1 and TRBJ2-6; a possible D gene is TRBD1 (5 bases). The CDR3 spans 15 residues. With 0 bases removed from V and 6 bases from J, the gap between germline ends came to 10 bases. CDR1 is SGHRS, CDR2 YFSETQ, per germline. Here the CDR3 DNA reads TGCGCCAGCAGCTTGGGACAGTTCCAGGCCAACGTCCTGACTTTC. This translates into CASSLGQFQANVLTF.

This clonotype was counted a few times. CDR3 DNA sequence: TGTGCCAGCAGTGAAGTCGGTTATGGCTACACCTTC. It is translated as CASSEVGYGYTF. The genes are TRBV6-1 and TRBJ1-2; D not resolved. Germline assignment: CDR1 MNHNS and CDR2 SASEGT. The V and J ends lost 1 base and 5 bases respectively, with 5 bases between them. The CDR3 consists of 12 residues.